This entry is about one TCR beta chain. PCR involved 60 Vbeta and 13 Jbeta primers. Assay: immunoSEQ multiplex PCR; the TCRdb copy retains only in-frame clones and omits some. The data contain about 160,000 clones, 80% to 90% of them singletons. This sample was taken from a study of cytomegalovirus exposure and HLA in healthy donors. CDR1 is MGHRA, CDR2 YSYEKL, per germline. J gave up 6 bases and V 0 bases, and 3 bases lay outside the gene matches. This CDR3 has 15 residues. J is TRBJ1-1 and V is TRBV4-1; TRBD1 matches at 11 bases. This TCR came from a woman aged 18 to 35 in good health and CMV-seronegative. Sequencing was performed on PBMCs. CDR3 coding DNA: TGCGCCAGCAGCCAAGATAGGACAGGGGGCCCTGAAGCTTTCTTT. It specifies CASSQDRTGGPEAFF.